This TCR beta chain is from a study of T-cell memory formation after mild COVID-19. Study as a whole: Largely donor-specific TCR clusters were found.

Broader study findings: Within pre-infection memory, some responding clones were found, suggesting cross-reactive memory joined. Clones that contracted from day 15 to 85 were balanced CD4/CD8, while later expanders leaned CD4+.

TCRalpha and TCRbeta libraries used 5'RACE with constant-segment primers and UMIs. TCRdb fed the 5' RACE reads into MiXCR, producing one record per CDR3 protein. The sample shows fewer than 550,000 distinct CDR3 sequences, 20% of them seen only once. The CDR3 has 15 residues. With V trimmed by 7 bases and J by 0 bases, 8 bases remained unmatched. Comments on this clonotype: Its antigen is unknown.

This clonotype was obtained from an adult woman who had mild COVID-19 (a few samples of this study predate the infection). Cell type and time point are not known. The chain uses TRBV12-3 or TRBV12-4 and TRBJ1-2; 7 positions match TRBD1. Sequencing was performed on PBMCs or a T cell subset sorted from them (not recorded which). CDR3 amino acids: CASTPQGGSNYGYTF. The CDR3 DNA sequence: TGTGCCAGCACCCCCCAGGGGGGTTCTAACTATGGCTACACCTTC.